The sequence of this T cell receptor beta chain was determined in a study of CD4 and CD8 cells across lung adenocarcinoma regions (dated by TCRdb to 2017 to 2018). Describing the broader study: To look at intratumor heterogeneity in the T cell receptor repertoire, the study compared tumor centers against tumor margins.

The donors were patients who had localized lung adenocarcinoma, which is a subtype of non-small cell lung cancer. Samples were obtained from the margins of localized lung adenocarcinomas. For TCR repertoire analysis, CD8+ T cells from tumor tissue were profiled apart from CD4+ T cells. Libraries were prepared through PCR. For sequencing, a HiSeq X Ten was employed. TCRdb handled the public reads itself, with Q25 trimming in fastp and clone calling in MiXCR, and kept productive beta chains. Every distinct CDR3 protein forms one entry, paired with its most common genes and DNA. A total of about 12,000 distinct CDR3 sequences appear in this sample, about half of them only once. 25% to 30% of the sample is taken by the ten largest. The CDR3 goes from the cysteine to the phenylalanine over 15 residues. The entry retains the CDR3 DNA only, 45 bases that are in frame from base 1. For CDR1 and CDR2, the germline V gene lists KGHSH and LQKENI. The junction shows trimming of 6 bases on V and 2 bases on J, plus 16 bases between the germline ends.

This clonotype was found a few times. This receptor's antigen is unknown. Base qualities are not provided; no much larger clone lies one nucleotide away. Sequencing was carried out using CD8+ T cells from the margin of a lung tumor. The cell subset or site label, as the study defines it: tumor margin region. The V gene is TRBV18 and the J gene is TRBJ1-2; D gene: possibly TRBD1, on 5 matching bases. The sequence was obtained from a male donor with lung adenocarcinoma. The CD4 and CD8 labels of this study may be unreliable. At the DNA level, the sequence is TGTGCCAGCTCCCCTGGGGGGGAGAGGAACTATGGCTACACCTTC. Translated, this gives CASSPGGERNYGYTF. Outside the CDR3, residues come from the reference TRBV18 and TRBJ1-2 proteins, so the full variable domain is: NAGVMQNPRHLVRRRGQEARLRCSPMKGHSHVYWYRQLPEEGLKFMVYLQKENIIDESGMPKERFSAEFPKEGPSILRIQQVVRGDSAAYFCASSPGGERNYGYTFGSGTRLTVV.